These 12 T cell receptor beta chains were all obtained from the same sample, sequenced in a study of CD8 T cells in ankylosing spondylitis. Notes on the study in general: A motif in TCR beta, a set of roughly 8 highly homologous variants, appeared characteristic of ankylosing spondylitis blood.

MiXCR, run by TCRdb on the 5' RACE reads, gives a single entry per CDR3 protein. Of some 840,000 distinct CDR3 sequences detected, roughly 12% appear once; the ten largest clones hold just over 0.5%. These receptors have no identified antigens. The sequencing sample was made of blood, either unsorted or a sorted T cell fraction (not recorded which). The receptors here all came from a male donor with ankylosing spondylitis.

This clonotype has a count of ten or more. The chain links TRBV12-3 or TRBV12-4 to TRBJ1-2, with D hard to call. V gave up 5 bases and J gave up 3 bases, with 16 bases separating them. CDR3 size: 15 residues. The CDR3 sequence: CASSRPGGLDYGYTF. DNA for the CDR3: TGTGCCAGCAGTCGCCCCGGCGGCCTGGACTATGGCTACACCTTC.

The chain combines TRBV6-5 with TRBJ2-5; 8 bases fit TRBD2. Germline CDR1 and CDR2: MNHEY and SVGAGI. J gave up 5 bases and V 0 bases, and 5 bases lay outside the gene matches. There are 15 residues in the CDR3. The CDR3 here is CASSYSSRLAETQYF. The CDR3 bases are TGTGCCAGCAGTTACTCGAGCCGACTAGCGGAGACCCAGTACTTC.

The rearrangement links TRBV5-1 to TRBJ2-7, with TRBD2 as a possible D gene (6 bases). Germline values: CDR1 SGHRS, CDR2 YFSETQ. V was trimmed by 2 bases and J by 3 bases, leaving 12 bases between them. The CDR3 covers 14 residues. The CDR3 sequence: CASSFLATDYEQYF. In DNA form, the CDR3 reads TGCGCCAGCAGCTTCCTAGCGACGGACTACGAGCAGTACTTC.

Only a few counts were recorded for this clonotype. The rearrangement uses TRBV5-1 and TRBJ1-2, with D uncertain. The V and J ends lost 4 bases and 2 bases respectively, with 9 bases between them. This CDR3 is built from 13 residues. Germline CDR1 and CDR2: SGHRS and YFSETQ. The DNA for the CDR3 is TGCGCCAGCAGCCAACTGGTAAACTATGGCTACACCTTC. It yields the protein CASSQLVNYGYTF.

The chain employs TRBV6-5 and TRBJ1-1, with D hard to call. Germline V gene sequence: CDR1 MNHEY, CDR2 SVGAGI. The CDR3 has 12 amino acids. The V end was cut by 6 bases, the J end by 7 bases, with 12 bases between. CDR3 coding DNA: TGTGCCAGCAGAACGGAGCCGGGTGAAGCTTTCTTT. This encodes CASRTEPGEAFF.

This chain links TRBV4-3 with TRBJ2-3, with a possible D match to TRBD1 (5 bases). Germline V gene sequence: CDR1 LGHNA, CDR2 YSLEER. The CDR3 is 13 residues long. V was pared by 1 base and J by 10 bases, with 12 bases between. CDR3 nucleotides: TGCGCCAGCAGCCAAGGGGCCGGACACGCGCAGTATTTT. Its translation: CASSQGAGHAQYF.

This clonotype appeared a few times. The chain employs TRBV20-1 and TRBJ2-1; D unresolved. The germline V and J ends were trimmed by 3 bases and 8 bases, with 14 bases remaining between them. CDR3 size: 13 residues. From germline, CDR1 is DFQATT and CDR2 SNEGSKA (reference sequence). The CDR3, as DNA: TGCAGTGCTAGGGACCAACTGTGGCATGAGCAGTTCTTC. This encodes CSARDQLWHEQFF.

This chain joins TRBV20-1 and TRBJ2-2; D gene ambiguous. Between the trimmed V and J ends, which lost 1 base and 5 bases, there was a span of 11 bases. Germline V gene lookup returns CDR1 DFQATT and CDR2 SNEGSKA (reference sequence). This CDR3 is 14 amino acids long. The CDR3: CSARATHTTGELFF. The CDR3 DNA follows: TGCAGTGCTAGAGCTACGCATACGACCGGGGAGCTGTTTTTT.

CDR3 DNA: TGCAGTGGGAGAAACACTGAAGCTTTCTTT. This encodes CSGRNTEAFF. This chain links TRBV20-1 with TRBJ1-1; D is ambiguous. The CDR3 is made up of 10 amino acids. V lost 7 bases and J 2 bases, leaving 5 bases between the germline ends. Germline V CDR1 and CDR2: DFQATT, SNEGSKA (reference sequence).

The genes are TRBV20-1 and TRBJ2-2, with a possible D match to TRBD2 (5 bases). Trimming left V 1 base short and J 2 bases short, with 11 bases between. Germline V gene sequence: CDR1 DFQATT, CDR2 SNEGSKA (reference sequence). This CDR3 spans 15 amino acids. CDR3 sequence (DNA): TGCAGTGCTAGAGGGGCTAGCTCTAACACCGGGGAGCTGTTTTTT. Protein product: CSARGASSNTGELFF.

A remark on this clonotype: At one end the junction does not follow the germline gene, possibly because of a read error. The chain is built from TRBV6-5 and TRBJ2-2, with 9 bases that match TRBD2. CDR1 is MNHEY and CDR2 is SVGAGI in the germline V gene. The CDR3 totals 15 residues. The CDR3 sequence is CASTYTGTSPGELFF. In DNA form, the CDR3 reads TGTGCCAGCACTTACACCGGGACTAGCCCCGGGGAGCTGTTTTTT.

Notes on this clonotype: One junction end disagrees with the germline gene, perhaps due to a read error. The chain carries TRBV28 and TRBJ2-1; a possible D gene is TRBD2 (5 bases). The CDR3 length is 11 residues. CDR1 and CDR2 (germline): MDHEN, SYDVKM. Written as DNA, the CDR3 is TGTGCCAGCAGTTTAAACGGAGGATTGATCTTC. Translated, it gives CASSLNGGLIF.